This T cell receptor beta chain appears in the sequencing data of a study of naive and memory T cell subsets. Notes on the study in general: Activation and differentiation may alter RNA-based TCR counts. Especially in CD8 cells, naive repertoires contained a few larger clonotypes, possibly CD45RA-re-expressing memory cells.

An equimolar mix of two oligonucleotides served as the beta constant-region primer for TRBC1 and TRBC2. The ligated cDNA underwent four PCR rounds using SP2 and nested alpha and beta constant-region primers. An oligonucleotide with the SP2 primer and a 12-nucleotide UMI was ligated to the cDNA 3' end. From the UMI-ligation and nested PCR reads, TCRdb called clonotypes with MiXCR, one entry per CDR3 protein. The sample includes roughly 150,000 distinct CDR3 sequences, 22% of them seen just once. This clonotype was recorded a few times. The target antigen is unknown. Sequenced input: naive CD4+ T cells from blood. The sequence derives from a human donor in good health.

The CDR3 coding sequence is TGTGCCAGCAGTTACTCCTCAAGGACAGGGGGCGGTGAAAAACTGTTTTTT. It specifies CASSYSSRTGGGEKLFF. This chain joins TRBV6-5 and TRBJ1-4; 11 bases fit TRBD1. CDR1 is MNHEY, CDR2 SVGAGI, per germline. The CDR3 sequence is 17 residues long. V was pared by 0 bases and J by 7 bases, with 7 bases of the junction left unmatched.